Presented here are 16 T cell receptor beta chains from one specimen sequenced in a study of T cell clones after liver transplantation. Method: immunoSEQ multiplex PCR; TCRdb's copy keeps in-frame clones and lacks some. The table shows about 70,000 clones, with 75% to 90% occurring only once. This sample comprised CD4+ T cells from blood, obtained 12 months after liver transplant. These receptors were taken from a human patient who received a liver transplant. Some T cells may possibly be graft donor cells.

The chain has TRBV7-9 and TRBJ1-4; D is uncertain. V was shortened by 3 bases and J by 2 bases, with 13 bases between the two germline ends. Germline loops: CDR1 SEHNR, CDR2 FQNEAQ (reference sequence). The CDR3 is made up of 16 amino acids. The CDR3 reads CASSLISGTTNEKLFF. CDR3 DNA: TGTGCCAGCAGCTTGATTAGTGGTACCACTAATGAAAAACTGTTTTTT.

The rearrangement uses TRBV11-2 and TRBJ2-1; 9 nucleotides align to TRBD2. V was pared by 5 bases and J by 3 bases, with 5 bases of the junction left unmatched. In germline, CDR1 is SGHAT, CDR2 FQNNGV. The CDR3 is 15 residues long. The CDR3 region has the DNA TGTGCCAGCAGCCCCATAGCGGGGGTCTACAATGAGCAGTTCTTC. Its translation is CASSPIAGVYNEQFF.

The chain combines TRBV5-1 with TRBJ1-1; no clear D gene. This CDR3 spans 11 amino acids. Between the trimmed V and J ends, which lost 6 bases and 2 bases, there was a span of 5 bases. Germline CDR1 SGHRS, CDR2 YFSETQ. The CDR3 is CASKTNTEAFF. The CDR3 DNA is TGCGCCAGCAAAACCAACACTGAAGCTTTCTTT.

The CDR3 region is CASSPPLLAGKYTQYF. CDR3 sequence (DNA): TGTGCCAGCAGTCCCCCGTTACTAGCGGGGAAGTATACGCAGTATTTT. V and J are TRBV28 and TRBJ2-3, with TRBD2 identical over 10 bases. Trimming cost V 5 bases and J 7 bases; bases outside gene matches: 12. In germline, CDR1 is MDHEN, CDR2 SYDVKM. The CDR3 covers 16 residues.

The chain employs TRBV18 and TRBJ2-1; TRBD2 aligns across 15 bases. The CDR3 sequence is 18 residues long. Germline V gives CDR1 KGHSH, CDR2 LQKENI. V lost 4 bases and J lost 1; bases outside the gene matches: 5. CDR3 loop: CASSLTGLAGGSYNEQFF. CDR3 bases: TGTGCCAGCTCACTGACCGGACTAGCGGGAGGGTCCTACAATGAGCAGTTCTTC. Variable domain in full (rest from reference TRBV18 and TRBJ2-1): NAGVMQNPRHLVRRRGQEARLRCSPMKGHSHVYWYRQLPEEGLKFMVYLQKENIIDESGMPKERFSAEFPKEGPSILRIQQVVRGDSAAYFCASSLTGLAGGSYNEQFFGPGTRLTVL.

The sample holds a few counts of this clone. This chain links TRBV14 with TRBJ2-4; tentative D call: TRBD2 (7 bases). Germline V lookup: CDR1 SGHDN, CDR2 FVKESK. This CDR3 spans 17 amino acids. Trimming took off 4 bases at V and 1 base at J, with 17 bases between the two ends. CDR3 in amino acids: CASSPPFGRGAKNIQYF. DNA of the CDR3: TGTGCCAGCAGCCCCCCTTTTGGGAGGGGGGCCAAAAACATTCAGTACTTC.

The V call is TRBV27, the J call TRBJ2-7, with a tentative D call TRBD1 (6 bases). In germline, CDR1 is MNHEY, CDR2 SMNVEV (reference sequence). The CDR3 totals 13 residues. V lost 3 bases and J lost 7, with 13 bases in between. The CDR3 DNA sequence: TGTGCCAGCAGTTTTTACAGGGAGTCTGAGCAGTACTTC. Amino acid sequence: CASSFYRESEQYF.

The CDR3 DNA is TGTGCCAGCTCACCAGGGGGGTTGGGATACGAGCAGTACTTC. Translating gives CASSPGGLGYEQYF. The V and J genes are TRBV18 and TRBJ2-7, with a weak D call TRBD2 (6 bases). There are 14 residues in the CDR3. Looked up from germline, CDR1 is KGHSH and CDR2 is LQKENI. Trimming removed 2 bases from V and 4 bases from J, with 12 bases in between.

This chain links TRBV29-1 with TRBJ2-5, with 7 bases lining up with TRBD2. Germline assignment: CDR1 SQVTM and CDR2 ANQGSEA. Trimming took 1 base from V and 4 from J; bases not matched to a gene: 6. The CDR3 covers 14 residues. The CDR3 nucleotides are TGCAGCGTTGAAGGGTCTAGCGGACGAGAGACCCAGTACTTC. The encoded protein is CSVEGSSGRETQYF. The full variable domain, completed using reference TRBV29-1 and TRBJ2-5, is SAVISQKPSRDICQRGTSLTIQCQVDSQVTMMFWYRQQPGQSLTLIATANQGSEATYESGFVIDKFPISRPNLTFSTLTVSNMSPEDSSIYLCSVEGSSGRETQYFGPGTRLLVL.

The chain joins TRBV9 to TRBJ1-1, with D tentatively TRBD1 (5 bases). The CDR3 runs to 14 residues. V lost 5 bases to trimming and J lost 1 base, with 12 bases between them. Germline CDR1 reads SGDLS; CDR2 reads YYNGEE. The CDR3: CASRAGLSNTEAFF. The DNA of the CDR3 is TGTGCCAGCAGAGCGGGACTCTCGAACACTGAAGCTTTCTTT.

This CDR3 reads CAGTPFRVGYEQYF. The CDR3, as DNA: TGTGCCGGCACTCCCTTCCGGGTGGGATACGAGCAGTACTTC. The chain has TRBV28 and TRBJ2-7; D call uncertain. CDR1 and CDR2 from the germline V gene are MDHEN and SYDVKM. CDR3 size: 14 residues. Trimming took off 11 bases at V and 4 bases at J, with 21 bases between the two ends.

The genes are TRBV28 and TRBJ1-2; no clear D. The CDR3 loop spans 15 amino acids. Trimming pared 5 bases from V and 1 base from J, leaving 14 bases between. Germline V CDR1 and CDR2: MDHEN, SYDVKM. The CDR3 loop reads CASSPRGKDNYGYTF. CDR3 nucleotides: TGTGCCAGCAGTCCCCGAGGCAAGGATAACTATGGCTACACCTTC.

The chain employs TRBV18 and TRBJ1-1; D is unclear. The length of the CDR3 is 11 residues. Germline CDR1 reads KGHSH; CDR2 reads LQKENI. Trimming removed 3 bases from V and 10 bases from J, with 9 bases in between. The CDR3 is CASSPGAVAFF. DNA of the CDR3: TGTGCCAGCTCACCTGGAGCGGTAGCTTTCTTT. The full variable domain, completed using reference TRBV18 and TRBJ1-1, is NAGVMQNPRHLVRRRGQEARLRCSPMKGHSHVYWYRQLPEEGLKFMVYLQKENIIDESGMPKERFSAEFPKEGPSILRIQQVVRGDSAAYFCASSPGAVAFFGQGTRLTVV.

The gene calls are TRBV28 and TRBJ1-2; D is unclear. The CDR3 length is 13 residues. With 2 bases removed from V and 1 base from J, the gap between germline ends came to 5 bases. Germline CDR1 MDHEN, CDR2 SYDVKM. The CDR3 region is CASSLGVNYGYTF. Here the CDR3 DNA reads TGTGCCAGCAGTTTAGGAGTTAACTATGGCTACACCTTC.

The chain combines TRBV6-5 with TRBJ1-2; 8 positions agree with TRBD1. Germline lookup yields CDR1 MNHEY and CDR2 SVGAGI. The CDR3 is made up of 13 amino acids. Germline trimming cut 7 bases from V and 8 bases from J; bases unmatched to any gene: 9. The CDR3 DNA reads TGTGCCAGCAAGGGCCGGACAGGGAGCGGCTACACCTTC. As protein: CASKGRTGSGYTF.

This clone appeared once. The V gene is TRBV15, the J gene TRBJ2-1, with 8 nucleotides matching TRBD2. Unmatched junction bases numbered 13, after V lost 8 bases and J lost 4 bases. CDR3 length: 16 amino acids. CDR1 is LNHNV and CDR2 is YYDKDF in the germline V gene (reference sequence). In DNA, the CDR3 is TGTGCCACCCGCCAACGTGGGAGCGGGGGATACAATGAGCAGTTCTTC. Translated: CATRQRGSGGYNEQFF.